Listed below are T cell receptor beta chains from one sample, sequenced in a study of shared T cell receptors in the human thymus. TCRdb's copy holds only in-frame clones and misses some; the assay was immunoSEQ multiplex PCR. Here the sample spans some 660,000 clones, about 87% being singletons. This sample was also put to use in a study of human thymus T cells.

The sample taken for sequencing was thymocytes. These receptors came from a boy less than two years old with a congenital heart defect. Both conserved end residues are part of each CDR3. The D gene is left open where the match is weak. Only part of the rows carry a size: once, few, many, or a class if the clone is expanded.

j_gene,abundance,v_gene,d_gene,CDR3aa,CDR3nt
TRBJ2-3,NA,TRBV4-3,NA,CASSQDERSTDTQYF,TGCGCCAGCAGCCAAGACGAGCGGAGCACAGATACGCAGTATTTT
TRBJ2-7,NA,TRBV20-1,NA,CSASSKYEQYF,TGCAGTGCTAGTTCTAAGTACGAGCAGTACTTC
TRBJ2-3,NA,TRBV4-3,TRBD2,CASSQQVAGASDTQYF,TGCGCCAGCAGCCAACAAGTAGCGGGAGCTTCAGATACGCAGTATTTT
TRBJ1-1,NA,TRBV5-4,NA,CASSIGQSGVGTEAFF,TGTGCCAGCAGCATTGGACAGTCCGGGGTGGGCACTGAAGCTTTCTTT
TRBJ2-3,NA,TRBV5-5,TRBD1,CASSLDWDSSTDTQYF,TGTGCCAGCAGCTTGGATTGGGACAGTAGCACAGATACGCAGTATTTT
TRBJ2-7,NA,TRBV4-1,NA,CASSQDPRGQPYEQYF,TGCGCCAGCAGCCAAGATCCGCGCGGCCAACCCTACGAGCAGTACTTC
TRBJ1-1,NA,TRBV6-1,NA,CASIRRRVDTEAFF,TGTGCCAGCATCAGAAGGAGGGTGGACACTGAAGCTTTCTTT
TRBJ2-7,NA,TRBV10-3,TRBD1,CAISAGTGVPSYEQYF,TGTGCCATCAGTGCGGGGACAGGGGTGCCCTCCTACGAGCAGTACTTC
TRBJ1-2,NA,TRBV30,NA,CAWSPLPTGFNSYGYTF,TGTGCCTGGAGTCCCCTTCCAACAGGATTTAATTCTTATGGCTACACCTTC
TRBJ2-1,few,TRBV27,TRBD2,CASSLRPTSTSGGRYNEQFF,TGTGCCAGCAGTCTAAGGCCCACCTCCACTAGCGGGGGCCGGTACAATGAGCAGTTCTTC
TRBJ1-2,NA,TRBV28,NA,CASYPGGRPCYGYTF,TGTGCCAGCTACCCGGGGGGGAGGCCCTGCTATGGCTACACCTTC
TRBJ1-2,NA,TRBV5-5,NA,CASSLVPGANYGYTF,TGTGCCAGCAGCTTGGTTCCAGGGGCTAACTATGGCTACACCTTC
TRBJ2-7,NA,TRBV27,NA,CASSSEYEQYF,TGTGCCAGCAGTTCAGAATACGAGCAGTACTTC
TRBJ1-4,NA,TRBV5-6,TRBD1,CASSTGQGEKLFF,TGTGCCAGCAGCACAGGACAGGGGGAAAAACTGTTTTTT
TRBJ1-5,NA,TRBV28,NA,CASSLTKAQPQHF,TGTGCCAGCAGTTTAACTAAGGCCCAGCCCCAGCATTTT
TRBJ2-1,NA,TRBV10-3,NA,CAISESGQTVYNEQFF,TGTGCCATCAGTGAGTCCGGACAAACAGTCTACAATGAGCAGTTCTTC
TRBJ2-7,NA,TRBV27,NA,CASSSRTNSYEQYF,TGTGCCAGCAGTTCTAGGACTAACTCCTACGAGCAGTACTTC
TRBJ2-5,once,TRBV12-5,TRBD2,CASGLPKGGRAGGETQYF,TGTGCTAGTGGTTTGCCAAAAGGAGGACGAGCGGGAGGAGAGACCCAGTACTTC
TRBJ2-1,NA,TRBV20-1,NA,CSARAHREQFF,TGCAGTGCTAGAGCTCATAGAGAGCAGTTCTTC
TRBJ1-1,NA,TRBV6-5,TRBD1,CASSITGTGEAFF,TGTGCCAGCAGCATTACCGGGACAGGAGAAGCTTTCTTT
TRBJ2-6,NA,TRBV5-6,NA,CASSLDFSGANVLTF,TGTGCCAGCAGCTTGGACTTCTCTGGGGCCAACGTCCTGACTTTC
TRBJ2-1,NA,TRBV10-3,TRBD1,CANSNDREPSEQFF,TGTGCCAACTCAAACGACAGGGAGCCTAGTGAGCAGTTCTTC
TRBJ2-1,NA,TRBV4-3,TRBD2,CASSLAGGTRLAGAPGNEQFF,TGCGCCAGCAGCCTGGCAGGGGGCACCCGACTAGCGGGAGCCCCGGGCAATGAGCAGTTCTTC
TRBJ2-1,NA,TRBV19,TRBD2,CASSIVGGAISYNEQFF,TGTGCCAGTAGTATAGTCGGGGGGGCTATATCCTACAATGAGCAGTTCTTC
TRBJ1-1,NA,TRBV18,TRBD1,CASSLRGQNTEAFF,TGTGCCAGCTCACTTAGGGGGCAGAACACTGAAGCTTTCTTT
TRBJ2-3,NA,TRBV18,NA,CASSPLRSGQETDTQYF,TGTGCCAGCTCACCACTCCGCTCGGGACAAGAAACAGATACGCAGTATTTT
TRBJ2-1,NA,TRBV30,NA,CTSGRSSYNEQFF,TGTACGAGCGGGCGTTCCTCCTACAATGAGCAGTTCTTC
TRBJ1-1,NA,TRBV27,NA,CASSNLRVENTEAFF,TGTGCCAGCAGTAACCTCCGGGTGGAGAACACTGAAGCTTTCTTT
TRBJ2-5,NA,TRBV18,TRBD1,CASSPGTDQETQYF,TGTGCCAGCTCACCCGGGACAGACCAAGAGACCCAGTACTTC
TRBJ1-4,NA,TRBV5-5,TRBD1,CASSSDRGREKLFF,TGTGCCAGCAGCAGCGACAGGGGTAGGGAAAAACTGTTTTTT
TRBJ2-1,NA,TRBV4-3,TRBD2,CASSQGSSLAGGYNEQFF,TGCGCCAGCAGCCAAGGATCCTCTCTAGCGGGGGGGTACAATGAGCAGTTCTTC
TRBJ1-6,NA,TRBV25-1,NA,CASSAAGNSPLHF,TGTGCCAGCAGTGCGGCGGGGAATTCACCCCTCCACTTT
TRBJ1-5,NA,TRBV6-5,NA,CASSYLSGPQYQPQHF,TGTGCCAGCAGTTATCTTTCAGGGCCGCAATATCAGCCCCAGCATTTT
TRBJ2-7,NA,TRBV4-1,TRBD2,CASSQASGTSYEQYF,TGCGCCAGCAGCCAAGCTAGCGGGACCTCCTACGAGCAGTACTTC
TRBJ2-7,NA,TRBV28,NA,CASMQGLPSYEQYF,TGTGCCAGCATGCAGGGACTCCCCTCCTACGAGCAGTACTTC
TRBJ2-7,NA,TRBV15,TRBD2,CATSRLLAGGSYEQYF,TGTGCCACCAGCAGACTGCTAGCGGGAGGTTCCTACGAGCAGTACTTC
TRBJ2-1,NA,TRBV7-2,TRBD2,CASSSRVLAGEENEQFF,TGTGCCAGCAGCTCCCGCGTCCTAGCGGGAGAGGAAAATGAGCAGTTCTTC
TRBJ1-2,NA,TRBV7-8,TRBD1,CASSQARDSGLGYTF,TGTGCCAGCAGCCAGGCCCGGGACAGTGGGCTCGGCTACACCTTC
TRBJ2-7,NA,TRBV28,NA,CASSLRAEQYF,TGTGCCAGCAGTTTGCGGGCCGAGCAGTACTTC
TRBJ2-5,NA,TRBV28,TRBD2,CASRTRGTSGKIYQETQYF,TGTGCCAGCAGAACCCGAGGGACTAGCGGGAAAATCTACCAAGAGACCCAGTACTTC
TRBJ2-1,NA,TRBV30,TRBD1,CAWSRDRGRYNEQFF,TGTGCCTGGAGTCGGGACAGGGGCAGGTACAATGAGCAGTTCTTC
TRBJ2-2,NA,TRBV30,NA,CAWAVAGELFF,TGTGCCTGGGCGGTGGCCGGGGAGCTGTTTTTT
TRBJ2-7,NA,TRBV12-5,NA,CASGLVLPINSYEQYF,TGTGCTAGTGGTTTGGTACTTCCCATAAACTCCTACGAGCAGTACTTC
TRBJ2-1,NA,TRBV5-6,TRBD1,CASSLRPGTGYFDEQFF,TGTGCCAGCAGCTTGAGACCCGGGACAGGGTATTTCGATGAGCAGTTCTTC
TRBJ2-4,NA,TRBV30,TRBD2,CAWRATGLAGGVRGIQYF,TGTGCCTGGAGGGCTACCGGACTAGCGGGAGGGGTTAGGGGCATTCAGTACTTC
TRBJ2-1,NA,TRBV7-2,TRBD2,CASRRLAGVPGGYNEQFF,TGTGCCAGCAGACGACTAGCGGGAGTTCCGGGGGGCTACAATGAGCAGTTCTTC
TRBJ1-2,few,TRBV6-5,NA,CASSYSRGDYGYTF,TGTGCCAGCAGTTACTCGCGGGGGGACTATGGCTACACCTTC
TRBJ2-3,NA,TRBV5-1,TRBD2,CASSSMPEGLAGTDTQYF,TGCGCCAGCAGCTCGATGCCCGAAGGACTAGCGGGCACAGATACGCAGTATTTT
TRBJ1-5,NA,TRBV2,NA,CASTEGRGVQPQHF,TGTGCCAGCACCGAGGGGAGGGGGGTTCAGCCCCAGCATTTT
TRBJ2-1,once,TRBV4-3,TRBD2,CASSQYLAGGDEQFF,TGCGCCAGCAGCCAATACTTAGCGGGAGGGGATGAGCAGTTCTTC
TRBJ2-7,few,TRBV4-3,TRBD1,CASSQESTRTGISEQYF,TGCGCCAGCAGCCAAGAGTCGACCAGGACAGGGATCTCCGAGCAGTACTTC
TRBJ1-5,once,TRBV15,TRBD1,CATSKEGDRDTEGNQPQHF,TGTGCCACCAGCAAAGAAGGAGACAGGGACACCGAGGGCAATCAGCCCCAGCATTTT
TRBJ2-1,NA,TRBV5-4,TRBD2,CASSLPPSGAGNEQFF,TGTGCCAGCAGCTTGCCCCCTAGCGGGGCTGGCAATGAGCAGTTCTTC
TRBJ2-5,NA,TRBV29-1,TRBD2,CSVLAGETQYF,TGCAGCGTTCTAGCGGGGGAGACCCAGTACTTC
TRBJ2-6,NA,TRBV5-1,NA,CASTISVAFGANVLTF,TGCGCCAGCACAATTTCGGTAGCCTTCGGGGCCAACGTCCTGACTTTC
TRBJ1-6,NA,TRBV5-6,NA,CASSLLAANSPLHF,TGTGCCAGCAGCTTGCTAGCGGCTAATTCACCCCTCCACTTT
TRBJ2-5,NA,TRBV28,TRBD2,CASSLNPLELAGSQETQYF,TGTGCCAGCAGTTTAAACCCCCTCGAACTAGCGGGGAGCCAAGAGACCCAGTACTTC
TRBJ1-1,few,TRBV28,NA,CASSSLRLEAGTEAFF,TGTGCCAGCAGTTCGTTGAGGTTGGAGGCAGGTACTGAAGCTTTCTTT
TRBJ1-4,NA,TRBV7-9,NA,CASSLPTTGDEKLFF,TGTGCCAGCAGCTTACCGACCACAGGAGATGAAAAACTGTTTTTT
TRBJ1-6,NA,TRBV28,NA,CASSFIQGNSPLHF,TGTGCCAGCAGTTTCATCCAGGGCAATTCACCCCTCCACTTT